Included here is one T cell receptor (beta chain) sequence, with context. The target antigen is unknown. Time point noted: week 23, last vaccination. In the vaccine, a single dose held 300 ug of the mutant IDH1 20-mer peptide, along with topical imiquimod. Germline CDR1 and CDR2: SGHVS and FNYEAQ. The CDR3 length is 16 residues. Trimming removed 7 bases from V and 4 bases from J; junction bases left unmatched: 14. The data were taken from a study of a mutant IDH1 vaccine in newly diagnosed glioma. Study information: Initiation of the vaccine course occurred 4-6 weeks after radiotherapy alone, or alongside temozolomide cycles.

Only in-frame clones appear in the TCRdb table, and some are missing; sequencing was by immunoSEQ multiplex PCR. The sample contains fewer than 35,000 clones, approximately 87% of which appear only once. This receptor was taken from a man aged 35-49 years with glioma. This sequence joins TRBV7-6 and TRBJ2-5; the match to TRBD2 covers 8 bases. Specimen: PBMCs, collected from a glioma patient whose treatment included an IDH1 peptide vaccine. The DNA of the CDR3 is TGTGCCAGCACCTTGGAAATAGGACTAGCCCCAGAGACCCAGTACTTC. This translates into CASTLEIGLAPETQYF.